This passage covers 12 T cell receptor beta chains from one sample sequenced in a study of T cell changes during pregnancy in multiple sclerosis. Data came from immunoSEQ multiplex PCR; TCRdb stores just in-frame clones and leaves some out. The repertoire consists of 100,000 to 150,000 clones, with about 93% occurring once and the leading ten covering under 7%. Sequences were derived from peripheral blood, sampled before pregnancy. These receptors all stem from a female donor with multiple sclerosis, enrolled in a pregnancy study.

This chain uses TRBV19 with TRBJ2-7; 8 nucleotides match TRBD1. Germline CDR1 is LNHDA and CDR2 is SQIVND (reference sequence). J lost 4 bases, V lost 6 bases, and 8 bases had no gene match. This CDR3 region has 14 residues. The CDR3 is CASRLWTGPYEQYF. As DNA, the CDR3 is TGTGCCAGTAGGCTCTGGACAGGGCCTTACGAGCAGTACTTC. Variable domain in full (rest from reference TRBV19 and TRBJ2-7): DGGITQSPKYLFRKEGQNVTLSCEQNLNHDAMYWYRQDPGQGLRLIYYSQIVNDFQKGDIAEGYSVSREKKESFPLTVTSAQKNPTAFYLCASRLWTGPYEQYFGPGTRLTVT.

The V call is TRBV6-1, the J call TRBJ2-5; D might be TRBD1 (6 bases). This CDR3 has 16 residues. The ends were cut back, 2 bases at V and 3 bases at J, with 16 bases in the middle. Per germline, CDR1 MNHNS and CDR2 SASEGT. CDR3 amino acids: CASSESFGQGKETQYF. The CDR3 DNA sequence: TGTGCCAGCAGTGAATCATTTGGGCAGGGGAAAGAGACCCAGTACTTC.

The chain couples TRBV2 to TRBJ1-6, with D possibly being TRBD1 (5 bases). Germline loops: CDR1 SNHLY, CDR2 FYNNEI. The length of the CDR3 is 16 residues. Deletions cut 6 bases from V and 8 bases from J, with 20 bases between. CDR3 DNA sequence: TGTGCCAGCAGCGCCACTAGCACCCCGGGGGATTCACCCCTCCACTTT. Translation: CASSATSTPGDSPLHF. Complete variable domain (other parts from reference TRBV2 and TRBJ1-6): EPEVTQTPSHQVTQMGQEVILRCVPISNHLYFYWYRQILGQKVEFLVSFYNNEISEKSEIFDDQFSVERPDGSNFTLKIRSTKLEDSAMYFCASSATSTPGDSPLHFGNGTRLTVT.

CDR3 sequence: CASSQGSSRGDYGYTF. DNA of the CDR3: TGCGCCAGCAGCCAAGGATCGTCCAGGGGGGACTATGGCTACACCTTC. The chain employs TRBV4-1 and TRBJ1-2, with 7 bases aligning to TRBD1. The CDR3 totals 16 residues. Germline V lookup: CDR1 MGHRA, CDR2 YSYEKL. V dropped 1 base and J dropped 3; count of bases not matched to a gene: 8.

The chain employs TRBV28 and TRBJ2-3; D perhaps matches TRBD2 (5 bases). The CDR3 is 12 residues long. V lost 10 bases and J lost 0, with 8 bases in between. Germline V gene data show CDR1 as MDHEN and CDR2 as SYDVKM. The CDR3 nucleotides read TGTGCCATTAGCGCTAGCACAGATACGCAGTATTTT. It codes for CAISASTDTQYF. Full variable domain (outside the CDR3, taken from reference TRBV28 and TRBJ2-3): DVKVTQSSRYLVKRTGEKVFLECVQDMDHENMFWYRQDPGLGLRLIYFSYDVKMKEKGDIPEGYSVSREKKERFSLILESASTNQTSMYLCAISASTDTQYFGPGTRLTVL.

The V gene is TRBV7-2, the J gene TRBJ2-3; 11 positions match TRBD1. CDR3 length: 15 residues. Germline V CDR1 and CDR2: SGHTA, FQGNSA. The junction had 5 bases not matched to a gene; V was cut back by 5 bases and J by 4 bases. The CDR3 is CASSQGQGGADTQYF. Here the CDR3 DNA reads TGTGCCAGCAGCCAGGGACAGGGGGGTGCAGATACGCAGTATTTT.

CDR3 in DNA: TGTGCCAGTAGTATAACACCTAATGAAAAACTGTTTTTT. Its translation is CASSITPNEKLFF. V is TRBV19 and J is TRBJ1-4; D not certain. The CDR3 length is 13 residues. The V gene's germline CDR1 is LNHDA and CDR2 SQIVND (reference sequence). Deletions cut 2 bases from V and 3 bases from J, with 4 bases between.

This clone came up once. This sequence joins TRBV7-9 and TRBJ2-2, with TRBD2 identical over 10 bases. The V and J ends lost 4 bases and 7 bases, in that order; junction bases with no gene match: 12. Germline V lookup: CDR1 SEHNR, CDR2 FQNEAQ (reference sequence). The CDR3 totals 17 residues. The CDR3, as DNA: TGTGCCAGCAGCTCGCCTGACTATAGCGGGAGGTTCGGGGAGCTGTTTTTT. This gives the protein CASSSPDYSGRFGELFF.

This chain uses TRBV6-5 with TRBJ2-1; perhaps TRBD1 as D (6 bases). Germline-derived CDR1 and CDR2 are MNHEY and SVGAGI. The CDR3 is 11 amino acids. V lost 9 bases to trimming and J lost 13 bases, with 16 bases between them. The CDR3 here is CASHLQGVQFF. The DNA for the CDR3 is TGTGCCAGTCACTTACAGGGAGTTCAGTTCTTC.

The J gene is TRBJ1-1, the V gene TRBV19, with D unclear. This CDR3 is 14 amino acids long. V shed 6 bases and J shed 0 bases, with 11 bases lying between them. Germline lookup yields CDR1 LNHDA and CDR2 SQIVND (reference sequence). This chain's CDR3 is CASRNSRVNTEAFF. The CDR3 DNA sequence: TGTGCCAGTAGAAACAGTAGAGTGAACACTGAAGCTTTCTTT.

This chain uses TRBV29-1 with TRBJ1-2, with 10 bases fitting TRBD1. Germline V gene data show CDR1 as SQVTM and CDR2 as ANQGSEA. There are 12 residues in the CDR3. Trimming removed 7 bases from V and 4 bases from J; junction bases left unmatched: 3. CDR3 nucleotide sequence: TGCAGCGCCGGGGACAGGGGCTATGGCTACACCTTC. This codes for CSAGDRGYGYTF.

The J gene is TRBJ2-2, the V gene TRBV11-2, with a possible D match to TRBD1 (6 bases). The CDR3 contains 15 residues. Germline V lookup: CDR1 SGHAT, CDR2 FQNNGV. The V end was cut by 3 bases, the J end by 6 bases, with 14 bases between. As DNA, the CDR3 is TGTGCCAGCAGCTTTTACAGGGACGGGGCCGGGGAGCTGTTTTTT. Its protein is CASSFYRDGAGELFF. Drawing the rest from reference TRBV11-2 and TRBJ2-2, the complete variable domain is EAGVAQSPRYKIIEKRQSVAFWCNPISGHATLYWYQQILGQGPKLLIQFQNNGVVDDSQLPKDRFSAERLKGVDSTLKIQPAKLEDSAVYLCASSFYRDGAGELFFGEGSRLTVL.